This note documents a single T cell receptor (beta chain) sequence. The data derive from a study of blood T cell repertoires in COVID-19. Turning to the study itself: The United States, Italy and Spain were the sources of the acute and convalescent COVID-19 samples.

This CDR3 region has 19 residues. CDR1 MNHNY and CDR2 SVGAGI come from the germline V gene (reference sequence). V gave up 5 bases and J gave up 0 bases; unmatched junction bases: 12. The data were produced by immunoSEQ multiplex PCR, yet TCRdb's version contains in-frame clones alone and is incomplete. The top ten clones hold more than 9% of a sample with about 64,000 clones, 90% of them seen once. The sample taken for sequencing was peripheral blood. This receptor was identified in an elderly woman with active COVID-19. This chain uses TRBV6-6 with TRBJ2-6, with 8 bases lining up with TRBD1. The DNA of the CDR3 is TGTGCCAGCAGTCGGTTCGGACAGGGATGGAGCTCTGGGGCCAACGTCCTGACTTTC. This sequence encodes CASSRFGQGWSSGANVLTF.